A selection of T cell receptor beta chains follows, all from one sample in a study of cytomegalovirus exposure and HLA in healthy donors. Sequencing used immunoSEQ multiplex PCR; TCRdb keeps in-frame clones, though not all of them. The table includes some 200,000 clones, around 64% detected once. The sample taken for sequencing was PBMCs. Receptors originate from a man in his forties in good health and CMV-seropositive. Each CDR3 is given with its conserved first and last residue. Fields, in order: clone size, J gene, V gene, D gene, CDR3 protein, CDR3 DNA. D genes are given only for firm matches. Rows give clone size only sometimes, using once, few, many, or a class for an expanded clone.

-	TRBJ1-6	TRBV10-3	-	CASEGSYNSPLHF	TGTGCCTCGGAGGGGTCCTATAATTCACCCCTCCACTTT
-	TRBJ2-7	TRBV7-6	-	CASSTQGPRSSYEQYF	TGTGCCAGCAGCACGCAGGGGCCGCGCAGCTCCTACGAGCAGTACTTC
-	TRBJ1-1	TRBV7-9	-	CASSLASDTEAFF	TGTGCCAGCAGCTTAGCGTCAGACACTGAAGCTTTCTTT
few	TRBJ2-6	TRBV21-1	-	CASSKQGTGANVLTF	TGTGCCAGCAGCAAACAGGGTACAGGGGCCAACGTCCTGACTTTC
-	TRBJ1-1	TRBV18	-	CASSPDSEAFF	TGTGCCAGCTCACCGGACAGTGAAGCTTTCTTT
-	TRBJ2-3	TRBV11-2	TRBD2	CASSGTSGTDTQYF	TGTGCCAGCAGTGGGACTAGTGGGACAGATACGCAGTATTTT
once	TRBJ1-1	TRBV7-9	-	CASSSPEGVNTEAFF	TGTGCCAGCAGCTCCCCCGAGGGGGTAAACACTGAAGCTTTCTTT
few	TRBJ1-2	TRBV5-6	-	CASNPGLNYGYTF	TGTGCCAGCAACCCGGGACTTAACTATGGCTACACCTTC
once	TRBJ2-1	TRBV5-6	-	CASRTDWSEQFF	TGTGCCAGCAGGACCGACTGGTCGGAGCAGTTCTTC
few	TRBJ1-2	TRBV6-1	TRBD1	CASSELAGGEVGYTF	TGTGCCAGCAGTGAACTGGCAGGGGGCGAAGTAGGCTACACCTTC
-	TRBJ1-4	TRBV5-1	TRBD1	CASSEGTGGEKLFF	TGCGCCAGCAGCGAGGGGACAGGGGGAGAAAAACTGTTTTTT
-	TRBJ2-7	TRBV23-1	-	CASSPIDRFLHYEQYF	TGCGCCAGCAGTCCAATAGACAGATTTCTTCACTACGAGCAGTACTTC
-	TRBJ2-3	TRBV4-1	-	CASSRRQGGDTQYF	TGCGCCAGCAGCAGGAGACAGGGAGGCGATACGCAGTATTTT
-	TRBJ2-7	TRBV19	-	CASSTTGHADEQYF	TGTGCCAGTAGTACAACAGGGCATGCTGACGAGCAGTACTTC
-	TRBJ2-7	TRBV7-2	TRBD2	CASSWGGLYEQYF	TGTGCCAGCAGCTGGGGGGGTCTCTACGAGCAGTACTTC
-	TRBJ1-2	TRBV15	-	CATSREAGTPYGYTF	TGTGCCACCAGCAGAGAGGCAGGCACCCCCTATGGCTACACCTTC
few	TRBJ1-2	TRBV10-3	TRBD1	CAIGQGPTNYGYTF	TGTGCCATCGGACAGGGGCCTACTAACTATGGCTACACCTTC
-	TRBJ1-2	TRBV6-5	-	CASSPGTRTYGYTF	TGTGCCAGCAGTCCCGGGACTCGAACCTATGGCTACACCTTC
few	TRBJ2-7	TRBV18	TRBD1	CASSTGAREQYF	TGTGCCAGCTCAACAGGGGCGCGTGAGCAGTACTTC
-	TRBJ1-4	TRBV25-1	-	CASSEEGGWAERLFF	TGTGCCAGCAGTGAGGAGGGGGGGTGGGCAGAGAGACTGTTTTTT
few	TRBJ1-2	TRBV4-2	TRBD1	CASSQDIRGLDYGYTF	TGTGCCAGCAGCCAAGATATCAGGGGGTTGGACTATGGCTACACCTTC
once	TRBJ2-1	TRBV6-4	TRBD2	CASSAAGTNNEQFF	TGTGCCAGCAGTGCCGCGGGGACTAACAATGAGCAGTTCTTC
-	TRBJ2-7	TRBV28	TRBD2	CASSSAGLNYEQYF	TGTGCCAGCAGTTCAGCGGGACTGAACTACGAGCAGTACTTC
-	TRBJ1-4	TRBV19	TRBD1	CASSIVSGTGNEKLFF	TGTGCCAGTAGTATAGTAAGCGGGACAGGGAATGAAAAACTGTTTTTT
few	TRBJ2-7	TRBV9	TRBD1	CASSVGTGGYERYF	TGTGCCAGCAGTGTAGGGACAGGGGGCTACGAGCGGTACTTC
few	TRBJ1-2	TRBV19	-	CASSRAGRDGYTF	TGTGCCAGTAGTCGGGCGGGGAGAGATGGCTACACCTTC
-	TRBJ1-2	TRBV28	-	CASLMDRQAYGYTF	TGTGCCAGCTTAATGGACCGACAGGCCTATGGCTACACCTTC
-	TRBJ2-2	TRBV6-5	-	CASSYWPSGTGELFF	TGTGCCAGCAGTTATTGGCCCTCGGGCACCGGGGAGCTGTTTTTT
few	TRBJ2-2	TRBV29-1	TRBD1	CSVADRGQGGELFF	TGCAGCGTTGCCGACAGGGGGCAGGGCGGGGAGCTGTTTTTT
-	TRBJ1-1	TRBV13	-	CASSFLRAEAFF	TGTGCCAGCAGCTTTCTCAGGGCTGAAGCTTTCTTT
-	TRBJ2-7	TRBV11-2	TRBD2	CASSIRLAGSLEQYF	TGTGCCAGCAGCATTCGACTAGCGGGGTCACTCGAGCAGTACTTC
-	TRBJ2-5	TRBV4-2	-	CASSQIYGSSGTTQETQYF	TGTGCCAGCAGCCAAATTTACGGATCCTCCGGGACAACACAAGAGACCCAGTACTTC
-	TRBJ2-1	TRBV5-1	TRBD1	CASSIRGRNEQFF	TGCGCCAGCAGCATCAGGGGGCGGAATGAGCAGTTCTTC
-	TRBJ2-7	TRBV28	TRBD1	CASSFGIAGQGYEQYF	TGTGCCAGCAGTTTTGGGATTGCGGGACAGGGGTACGAGCAGTACTTC
-	TRBJ2-1	TRBV19	TRBD1	CASSDRATPLNEQFF	TGTGCCAGTAGTGACAGGGCCACACCGCTCAATGAGCAGTTCTTC
once	TRBJ2-3	TRBV10-3	-	CAILSRSTDTQYF	TGTGCCATCCTTAGTAGATCAACCGATACGCAGTATTTT
-	TRBJ1-3	TRBV28	-	CASSRSDTDNSGNTIYF	TGTGCCAGCAGTCGCTCTGATACAGATAACTCTGGAAACACCATATATTTT
few	TRBJ1-4	TRBV7-6	TRBD1	CASSSREKGLGQRNEKLFF	TGTGCCAGCAGCTCGAGGGAGAAGGGCTTGGGACAGAGGAATGAAAAACTGTTTTTT
-	TRBJ2-5	TRBV15	TRBD2	CATSRDPRGGETQYF	TGTGCCACCAGCAGAGATCCCCGGGGAGGGGAGACCCAGTACTTC
few	TRBJ1-2	TRBV19	-	CASSPDSANYGYTF	TGTGCCAGTAGTCCGGACAGCGCTAACTATGGCTACACCTTC
-	TRBJ2-5	TRBV5-4	-	CASSVGLQETQYF	TGTGCCAGCAGCGTTGGGCTTCAAGAGACCCAGTACTTC